Below, 5 T cell receptor beta chains from the same sample are listed, as sequenced in a study of T-cell memory formation after mild COVID-19. TCRdb called the 5' RACE reads again in MiXCR, with one record for every CDR3 protein. The sample carries about 470,000 distinct CDR3 sequences, 15% to 20% recorded once. The sequenced material came from PBMCs or a T cell subset sorted from them (not recorded which). These receptors came from an adult woman who had mild COVID-19 (a few samples of this study predate the infection). Cell type and time point are not known.

The rearrangement joins TRBV20-1 to TRBJ2-5; 11 bases match TRBD2. This CDR3 comprises 15 residues. In germline, CDR1 is DFQATT, CDR2 SNEGSKA (reference sequence). Trimming cost V 7 bases and J 5 bases; bases outside gene matches: 12. The chain's CDR3 is CSVRAASGGWETQYF. DNA for the CDR3: TGCAGTGTCAGAGCGGCTAGCGGGGGGTGGGAGACCCAGTACTTC.

The V and J genes are TRBV29-1 and TRBJ2-3, with TRBD2 matching 9 bases. Germline V gives CDR1 SQVTM, CDR2 ANQGSEA. Trimming cost V 3 bases and J 6 bases; bases outside gene matches: 7. The length of the CDR3 is 14 residues. In DNA form, the CDR3 reads TGCAGCGTTGATTTTCTAGCGGGACGGGATACGCAGTATTTT. Amino acids: CSVDFLAGRDTQYF.

This chain uses TRBV3-1 with TRBJ1-6; no reliable D call. The CDR3 runs to 15 residues. Trimming removed 1 base from V and 8 bases from J, with 12 bases in between. Germline V gene lookup returns CDR1 LGHDT and CDR2 YNNKEL (reference sequence). The CDR3: CASSQGQVVDSPLHF. The CDR3, as DNA: TGTGCCAGCAGCCAAGGCCAAGTGGTAGATTCACCCCTCCACTTT.

This clonotype has only a few counts. This sequence joins TRBV29-1 and TRBJ2-1, with 11 positions matching TRBD1. The germline V gene encodes CDR1 SQVTM and CDR2 ANQGSEA. With V trimmed by 4 bases and J by 4 bases, 6 bases remained unmatched. The CDR3 contains 15 residues. CDR3 sequence (DNA): TGCAGCGTTGGTTTTTGGGACAGGGGGTACAATGAGCAGTTCTTC. Translating gives CSVGFWDRGYNEQFF.

The genes are TRBV7-9 and TRBJ2-7; possible D gene TRBD2, 6 bases. Germline-derived CDR1 and CDR2 are SEHNR and FQNEAQ (reference sequence). The CDR3 runs 17 residues. Trimming left V 4 bases short and J 2 bases short, with 21 bases between. The CDR3 nucleotides are TGTGCCAGCAGCTCTAGAATTGGGAGGAAAATAACCTACGAGCAGTACTTC. Its protein product is CASSSRIGRKITYEQYF.